The T cell receptor beta chain described here comes from a study of blood T cell repertoires in COVID-19. This clone was counted a single time. In the authors' workflow: Amplification of reference gene primers provided the estimated nucleated cell counts. Generated by immunoSEQ multiplex PCR, the TCRdb table keeps only in-frame clones and is missing some. The DNA was the basis for D and trimming; V, J and clone size are from that table. The data show roughly 250,000 clones, 80% to 95% seen once. The germline gives CDR1 SGHNT, CDR2 YYREEE (reference sequence). V trimming: 4 bases; J trimming: 4 bases; junction bases outside the gene matches: 9. The CDR3 contains 16 residues.

The TCR comes from a woman under 30 who had recovered from COVID-19. The chain has TRBV5-4 and TRBJ2-1, with 9 bases aligning to TRBD2. Material for sequencing was PBMCs or T cells enriched from blood (not recorded which). The CDR3 sequence is CASSTHSSGKYNEQFF. The DNA of the CDR3 is TGTGCCAGCAGCACGCACTCTAGCGGGAAGTACAATGAGCAGTTCTTC. The full variable domain, in which reference TRBV5-4 and TRBJ2-1 provide the parts outside the CDR3, is ETGVTQSPTHLIKTRGQQVTLRCSSQSGHNTVSWYQQALGQGPQFIFQYYREEENGRGNFPPRFSGLQFPNYSSELNVNALELDDSALYLCASSTHSSGKYNEQFFGPGTRLTVL.